The clone carrying this T cell receptor beta chain has more than one count but fewer than ten. Methods used by the authors: The assay estimated nucleated cells by amplifying reference gene primers. Profiling relied on immunoSEQ multiplex PCR, and the TCRdb table lists in-frame clones only, not all of them. That table supplies the V and J calls and clone size; D and trimming were determined from the DNA. The profile shows tens of thousands of clones, 81% of them singletons. The CDR3 is 16 amino acids. V gave up 4 bases and J gave up 5 bases; unmatched junction bases: 12. CDR1 and CDR2 (germline): SGHAT, FQNNGV. The data are from a study of blood T cell repertoires in COVID-19. Background on the study: Samples representing acute and convalescent COVID-19 were sourced from the United States, Italy and Spain. The analysed material was cDNA or gDNA that came from T cells, B-cell-depleted T cells, or PBMCs.

The origin of this receptor is an elderly man with acute or convalescent COVID-19. The gene calls are TRBV11-2 and TRBJ1-2; TRBD1 matches 8 bases. Material: peripheral blood. Here the CDR3 DNA reads TGTGCCAGCAGCTCCTACGGAGGACAGGGCCTATATGGCTACACCTTC. As protein: CASSSYGGQGLYGYTF. The variable domain in full, with the rest retrieved from reference TRBV11-2 and TRBJ1-2, is EAGVAQSPRYKIIEKRQSVAFWCNPISGHATLYWYQQILGQGPKLLIQFQNNGVVDDSQLPKDRFSAERLKGVDSTLKIQPAKLEDSAVYLCASSSYGGQGLYGYTFGSGTRLTVV.